This T cell receptor (beta chain) emerged from a study of blood T cell repertoires in COVID-19. CDR1 and CDR2 from the germline V gene are PRHDT and FYEKMQ (reference sequence). The CDR3 has 14 amino acids. V shed 4 bases and J shed 1 base, with 9 bases lying between them. Generated by immunoSEQ multiplex PCR, the TCRdb table keeps only in-frame clones and is missing some. The table includes fewer than 350,000 clones, about nine tenths detected once. The rearrangement joins TRBV13 to TRBJ2-3; tentatively, D is TRBD2 (5 bases). This TCR derives from a woman under 40 with COVID-19, enrolled during active disease. Sequencing was done on a sample of peripheral blood. Here the CDR3 DNA reads TGTGCCAGCAGCTACGGGATGGGCACAGATACGCAGTATTTT. This sequence encodes CASSYGMGTDTQYF.